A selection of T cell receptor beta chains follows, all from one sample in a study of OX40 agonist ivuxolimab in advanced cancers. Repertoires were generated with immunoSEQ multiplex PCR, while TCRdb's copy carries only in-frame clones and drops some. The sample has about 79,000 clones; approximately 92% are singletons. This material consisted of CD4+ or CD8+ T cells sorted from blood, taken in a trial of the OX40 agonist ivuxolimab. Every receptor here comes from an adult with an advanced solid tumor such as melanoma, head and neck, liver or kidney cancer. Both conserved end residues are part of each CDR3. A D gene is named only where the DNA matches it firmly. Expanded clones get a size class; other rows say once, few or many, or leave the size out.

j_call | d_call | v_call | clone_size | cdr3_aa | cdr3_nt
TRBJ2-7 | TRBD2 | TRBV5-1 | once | CASSLLRLAGDPVVRYEQYF | TGCGCCAGCAGCTTGCTTCGGCTAGCGGGAGACCCTGTGGTTCGCTACGAGCAGTACTTC
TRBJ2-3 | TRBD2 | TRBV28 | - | CASSSTLAGGPEDTQYF | TGTGCCAGCAGCTCCACACTAGCGGGAGGGCCGGAAGATACGCAGTATTTT
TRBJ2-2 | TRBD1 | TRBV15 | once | CATSREPGQITGELFF | TGTGCCACCAGCAGAGAACCGGGACAGATAACCGGGGAGCTGTTTTTT
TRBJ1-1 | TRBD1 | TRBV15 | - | CATSRGGQGRTEAFF | TGTGCCACCAGCAGAGGGGGACAGGGGAGGACTGAAGCTTTCTTT
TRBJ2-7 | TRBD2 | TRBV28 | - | CASSLYGTSGYEQYF | TGTGCCAGCAGTTTATACGGGACTAGCGGCTACGAGCAGTACTTC
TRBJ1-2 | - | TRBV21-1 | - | CASSKGTRFLYGYTF | TGTGCCAGCAGCAAAGGGACCCGCTTCCTTTATGGCTACACCTTC
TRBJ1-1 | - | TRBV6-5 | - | CASRKTGMNTEAFF | TGTGCCAGCAGGAAAACAGGGATGAACACTGAAGCTTTCTTT
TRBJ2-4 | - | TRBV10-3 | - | CAIRDGGGYIQYF | TGTGCCATCAGAGACGGCGGTGGGTACATTCAGTACTTC
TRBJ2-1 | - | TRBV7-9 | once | CASSSPPDQYNEQFF | TGTGCCAGCAGCAGCCCCCCGGACCAATACAATGAGCAGTTCTTC
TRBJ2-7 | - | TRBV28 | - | CASSQDWSYEQYF | TGTGCCAGCAGTCAAGACTGGTCCTACGAGCAGTACTTC
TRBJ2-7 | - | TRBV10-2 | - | CASSATGTYEQYF | TGCGCCAGCAGTGCGACAGGCACCTACGAGCAGTACTTC
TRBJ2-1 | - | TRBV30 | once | CAWSFTRGEQFF | TGTGCCTGGAGTTTCACCAGGGGAGAGCAGTTCTTC
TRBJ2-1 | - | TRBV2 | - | CASSVGHSEQFF | TGTGCCAGCAGTGTCGGACACTCCGAGCAGTTCTTC
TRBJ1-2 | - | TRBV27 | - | CASSFKGDYGYTF | TGTGCCAGCAGTTTTAAGGGCGACTATGGCTACACCTTC
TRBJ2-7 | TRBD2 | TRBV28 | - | CASSRTSNEQYF | TGTGCCAGCAGTCGGACTAGCAACGAGCAGTACTTC
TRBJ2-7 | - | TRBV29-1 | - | CSATGSHEQYF | TGCAGCGCAACGGGCAGTCACGAGCAGTACTTC
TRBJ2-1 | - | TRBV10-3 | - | CAISESGPGVEQFF | TGTGCCATCAGTGAGTCTGGACCGGGAGTTGAGCAGTTCTTC
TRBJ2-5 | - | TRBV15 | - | CATRGGTSETQYF | TGTGCCACCAGAGGTGGGACCAGCGAGACCCAGTACTTC
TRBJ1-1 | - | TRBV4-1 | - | CASSQSEAQKNTEAFF | TGCGCCAGCAGCCAATCGGAAGCACAGAAGAACACTGAAGCTTTCTTT
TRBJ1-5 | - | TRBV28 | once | CASSFGQPREPQHF | TGTGCCAGCAGTTTTGGACAGCCACGGGAGCCCCAGCATTTT
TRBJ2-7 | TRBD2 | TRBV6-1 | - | CASSSGLGVREQYF | TGTGCCAGCAGTTCTGGACTAGGGGTACGAGAGCAGTACTTC
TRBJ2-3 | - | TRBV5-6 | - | CASSFGLRTDTQYF | TGTGCCAGCAGCTTTGGACTCCGCACAGATACGCAGTATTTT
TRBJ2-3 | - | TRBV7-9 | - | CASSLWGSTDTQYF | TGTGCCAGCAGCCTATGGGGAAGCACAGATACGCAGTATTTT
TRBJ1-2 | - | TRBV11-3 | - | CASNDLGEGNYGYTF | TGTGCCAGCAATGATCTAGGGGAAGGTAACTATGGCTACACCTTC
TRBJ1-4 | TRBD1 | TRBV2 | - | CASKKGGTGVLRRNEKLFF | TGTGCCAGTAAGAAGGGCGGGACAGGGGTACTCCGACGAAATGAAAAACTGTTTTTT
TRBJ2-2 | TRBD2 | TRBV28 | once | CASSFSGLAVNTGELFF | TGTGCCAGCAGTTTCTCTGGACTAGCGGTGAACACCGGGGAGCTGTTTTTT
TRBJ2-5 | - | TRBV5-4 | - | CASSHAPFGGAQETQYF | TGTGCCAGCAGCCACGCTCCTTTCGGGGGAGCCCAAGAGACCCAGTACTTC
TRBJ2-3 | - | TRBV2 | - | CASSAQGGMTDTQYF | TGTGCCAGCAGCGCCCAGGGGGGGATGACAGATACGCAGTATTTT
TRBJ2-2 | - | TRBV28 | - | CASAPEYITGELFF | TGTGCCAGCGCCCCCGAATATATCACCGGGGAGCTGTTTTTT